Here is one T cell receptor (beta chain) with its context. From germline, CDR1 is SNHLY and CDR2 FYNNEI. V was pared by 6 bases and J by 2 bases, with 21 bases between. The CDR3 spans 17 residues. Sequencing was performed with immunoSEQ multiplex PCR; in TCRdb, only in-frame clones are kept and a portion is missing. Among about 40,000 clones listed, roughly 87% were seen once. This specimen belongs to a study of blood T cell repertoires in COVID-19. Study-wide context: COVID-19 samples collected from the United States, Italy and Spain covered acute and convalescent phases. PBMCs, B-cell-depleted T cells, or T cells provided the cDNA or gDNA that made up the material.

The sequencing sample was made of peripheral blood. V usage is TRBV2 and J usage is TRBJ2-3, with a possible D match to TRBD1 (6 bases). The TCR comes from a woman older than 75 with active COVID-19. The CDR3 DNA reads as TGTGCCAGCAGCACGACCACCGACAGGAGTAACACAGATACGCAGTATTTT. This translates into CASSTTTDRSNTDTQYF.